The source of this T cell receptor (beta chain) is a study of blood T cell repertoires in COVID-19. Study-level background: PBMCs, B-cell-depleted T cells, or T cells provided the cDNA or gDNA that made up the material.

Only in-frame clones appear in the TCRdb table, and some are missing; sequencing was by immunoSEQ multiplex PCR. The sample has tens of thousands of clones, 78% seen once; the top ten hold approximately 40%. CDR1 PRHDT and CDR2 FYEKMQ come from the germline V gene (reference sequence). CDR3 length: 14 amino acids. Trimming shortened V by 0 bases and J by 7 bases, and 10 bases separated the two germline ends. This clone was counted only a few times. The chain has TRBV13 and TRBJ1-5; maybe TRBD1 (6 bases). The receptor was derived from a man older than 75 with acute or convalescent COVID-19. Input material: peripheral blood. The CDR3 DNA is TGTGCCAGCAGCTTAGGCGTACAGGGCCAGCCCCAGCATTTT. Translation gives CASSLGVQGQPQHF.